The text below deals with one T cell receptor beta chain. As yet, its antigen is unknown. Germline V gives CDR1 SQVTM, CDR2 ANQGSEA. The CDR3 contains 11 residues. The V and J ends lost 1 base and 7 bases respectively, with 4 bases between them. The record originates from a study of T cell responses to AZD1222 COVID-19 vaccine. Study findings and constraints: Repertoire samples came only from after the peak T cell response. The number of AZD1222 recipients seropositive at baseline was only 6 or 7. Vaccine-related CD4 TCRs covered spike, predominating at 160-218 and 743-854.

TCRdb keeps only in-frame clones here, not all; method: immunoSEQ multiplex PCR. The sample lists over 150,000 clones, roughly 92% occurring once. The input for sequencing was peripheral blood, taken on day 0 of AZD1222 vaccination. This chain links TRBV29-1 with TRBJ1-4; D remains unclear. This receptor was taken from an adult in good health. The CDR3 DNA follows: TGCAGCGTTGAAGGGACTGAAAAACTGTTTTTT. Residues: CSVEGTEKLFF.